These T cell receptor beta chains were read from a single sample in a study of blood T cell repertoires in COVID-19. Repertoires were generated with immunoSEQ multiplex PCR, while TCRdb's copy carries only in-frame clones and drops some. The sample records approximately 74,000 clones, roughly 80% being singletons. The sample was peripheral blood. These receptor sequences come from a woman older than 75 with active or convalescent COVID-19. Both conserved end residues are trimmed from each CDR3.

J gene,V gene,CDR3 protein
TRBJ2-2,TRBV7-3,ASTRGASNTGELF
TRBJ2-5,TRBV5-1,ASSLALSYRDQY
TRBJ2-1,TRBV18,ASSPQRGLGFRGEQF
TRBJ1-3,TRBV5-1,ASSTTGGVSGNTIY
TRBJ2-1,TRBV20-1,SASQTSGIYNEQF
TRBJ2-7,TRBV5-1,ASSPGDGYEQY
TRBJ1-1,TRBV6-5,ASSSTGRNTEAF
TRBJ1-2,TRBV7-9,ASSLEDRDYT
TRBJ2-1,TRBV4-3,ASSQDVPGTGVSNEQF
TRBJ1-3,TRBV18,ASSPPGTAYLNTIY
TRBJ2-3,TRBV28,ASTSPQTDTQY
TRBJ2-7,TRBV3-1/TRBV3-2,ASSFDRAYEQY
TRBJ1-6,TRBV3-1/TRBV3-2,ASSPSPGQATNSPLH
TRBJ2-2,TRBV18,ASSSYTGELF
TRBJ2-3,TRBV19,ASSMPRGKSDTQY
TRBJ2-1,TRBV5-1,ASSLVQPGQGGNEQF
TRBJ1-2,TRBV5-1,ASSSGTWGGYT
TRBJ1-1,TRBV6-5,ASSKRGLYTEAF
TRBJ1-1,TRBV6-5,ANGRAGTEAF
TRBJ2-6,TRBV7-2,ASSLVLLAGGAGANVLT
TRBJ2-7,TRBV7-9,ASSPRETAPYEQY
TRBJ2-1,TRBV30,AWSVRVGEQF
TRBJ1-4,TRBV7-9,ASSLGAAATNEKLF
TRBJ2-3,TRBV5-1,ASSLGLAGGPRADTQY
TRBJ1-1,TRBV18,ASSPKQGALDTEAF
TRBJ2-1,TRBV11-2,ASSRIPQGNEQF
TRBJ1-5,TRBV19,ASSPAGTGGWKQPQH
TRBJ1-2,TRBV4-3,ASSPRAGPYGYT
TRBJ1-1,TRBV19,ASSIARRGGSGEAF
TRBJ2-3,TRBV7-8,ASSFNSGIGGDTQY
TRBJ2-7,TRBV10-3,AIRDRREYYEQY
TRBJ2-1,TRBV7-9,ASSLQAIQSGEQF
TRBJ1-4,TRBV3-1/TRBV3-2,ASSREGRTNEKLF
TRBJ1-3,TRBV28,ASSSGTGAGNTIY
TRBJ1-2,TRBV11-1,ASSRRGQDYGYT
TRBJ2-7,TRBV11-2,ASSLVGGGTYEQY
TRBJ1-6,TRBV10-3,AIREGGGSYNSPLH
TRBJ1-2,TRBV4-3,ASSPGTGGRYGYT
TRBJ2-3,TRBV5-1,ASSLSSGGVDTQY
TRBJ1-2,TRBV20-1,SGSKQGANYGYT
TRBJ1-1,TRBV18,ASSPGTAEAF
TRBJ1-5,TRBV19,ASSIGRVGNQPQH
TRBJ1-2,TRBV9,ASSVEIRGEFDGYT